This passage covers 27 T cell receptor beta chains from one sample sequenced in a study of shared T cell receptors in the human thymus. Produced via immunoSEQ multiplex PCR; TCRdb's table is partial and in-frame only. The top ten clones hold roughly 0.02% of a sample with under 450,000 clones, about 95% of them seen once. Material for sequencing was thymocytes. The receptor source for this set is a human donor.

This clone was seen only a few times. This chain joins TRBV7-9 and TRBJ2-1; 13 bases are a match to TRBD2. V was clipped by 5 bases and J by 8 bases; unmatched bases: 9. The V gene's germline CDR1 is SEHNR and CDR2 FQNEAQ (reference sequence). The CDR3 is 16 amino acids. As DNA, the CDR3 is TGTGCCAGCAGCCTTACCGGGACTAGCGGGACCTATGAGCAGTTCTTC. This codes for CASSLTGTSGTYEQFF.

The V and J genes are TRBV6-1 and TRBJ2-7; 11 nucleotides match TRBD1. The germline V gene has CDR1 MNHNS and CDR2 SASEGT. V was clipped by 6 bases and J by 2 bases; unmatched bases: 6. This CDR3 has 15 amino acids. The CDR3 DNA follows: TGTGCCAGCAGGGGACCGGGACAGGGGGCCTACGAGCAGTACTTC. Its protein product is CASRGPGQGAYEQYF.

V and J are TRBV28 and TRBJ1-5; the D is unclear. V was cut by 6 bases and J by 0 bases, with 15 bases left in between. This CDR3 spans 16 amino acids. Looked up from germline, CDR1 is MDHEN and CDR2 is SYDVKM. The CDR3 region is CASRTPRSFSNQPQHF. CDR3 coding DNA: TGTGCCAGCAGAACTCCCCGGTCTTTTAGCAATCAGCCCCAGCATTTT.

The chain is built from TRBV19 and TRBJ1-2; maybe TRBD1 (5 bases). Germline V lookup: CDR1 LNHDA, CDR2 SQIVND (reference sequence). Trimming pared 7 bases from V and 3 bases from J, leaving 12 bases between. The CDR3 consists of 13 residues. CDR3 DNA: TGTGCCAGTAAAACCGGGGGTGACTATGGCTACACCTTC. It codes for CASKTGGDYGYTF.

The gene calls are TRBV27 and TRBJ2-1; 7 nucleotides line up with TRBD1. The junction had 15 bases not matched to a gene; V was cut back by 0 bases and J by 10 bases. The CDR3 has 17 amino acids. The germline V gene encodes CDR1 MNHEY and CDR2 SMNVEV (reference sequence). CDR3 DNA: TGTGCCAGCAGTTTATCGATTGGTCGACAGGGCGATGACGAGCAGTTCTTC. This codes for CASSLSIGRQGDDEQFF.

This clone was counted once. The V call is TRBV6-6, the J call TRBJ2-3; no clear D gene. CDR3 length: 13 amino acids. V lost 5 bases and J 5 bases, leaving 11 bases between the germline ends. Germline CDR1 reads MNHNY; CDR2 reads SVGAGI (reference sequence). CDR3 bases: TGTGCCAGCAGTCCCCACTTATTAGATACGCAGTATTTT. Translating it yields CASSPHLLDTQYF.

The chain links TRBV18 to TRBJ1-5; D is undetermined. CDR1 is KGHSH, CDR2 LQKENI, per germline. The CDR3 sequence is 18 residues long. V dropped 0 bases and J dropped 0 bases, with 15 bases sitting between them. In DNA, the CDR3 is TGTGCCAGCTCACCACCGCAGTCCCGACCTTATAGCAATCAGCCCCAGCATTTT. This encodes CASSPPQSRPYSNQPQHF.

On this clone: The germline gene is not matched at one end of the junction; a read error may be the cause. V usage is TRBV19 and J usage is TRBJ1-2; no clear D gene. The CDR3 length is 14 residues. Germline V gene lookup returns CDR1 LNHDA and CDR2 SQIVND (reference sequence). The CDR3 DNA is TGTGCCAGTAGTCCCTCCGGGCTTCATAATGATCCTCACTTC. Protein sequence: CASSPSGLHNDPHF. The full variable domain, completed using reference TRBV19 and TRBJ1-2, is DGGITQSPKYLFRKEGQNVTLSCEQNLNHDAMYWYRQDPGQGLRLIYYSQIVNDFQKGDIAEGYSVSREKKESFPLTVTSAQKNPTAFYLCASSPSGLHNDPHFGSGTRLTVV.

V and J are TRBV23-1 and TRBJ2-2; possibly TRBD2 for D (5 bases). TRBV23-1 is an ORF, and what it does is uncertain. The CDR3 spans 18 residues. V dropped 4 bases and J dropped 0 bases, with 18 bases sitting between them. CDR3 DNA: TGCGCCAGCAGTCCCCCCCCTCTAGCTTCGACGAACACCGGGGAGCTGTTTTTT. Its protein product is CASSPPPLASTNTGELFF.

The chain has TRBV6-1 and TRBJ2-5, with 15 bases that match TRBD2. The CDR3 length is 15 residues. The junction had 6 bases not matched to a gene; V was cut back by 8 bases and J by 5 bases. Germline lookup yields CDR1 MNHNS and CDR2 SASEGT. The CDR3 bases are TGTGCCAGCTGGACTAGCGGGAGGGCCGGGGAGACCCAGTACTTC. Its translation is CASWTSGRAGETQYF.

The chain uses TRBV5-4 and TRBJ2-1, with 10 bases identical to TRBD1. The CDR3 is 16 amino acids. The J segment lost 0 bases and the V segment lost 3 bases, leaving 3 bases of the junction unmatched. The germline V gene has CDR1 SGHNT and CDR2 YYREEE (reference sequence). The DNA for the CDR3 is TGTGCCAGCAGCTCGGACAGGGGGGCCTCCTACAATGAGCAGTTCTTC. Translation: CASSSDRGASYNEQFF.

CDR3 in amino acids: CASIHRGGIVTEAFF. CDR3 nucleotide sequence: TGTGCCAGCATTCACAGGGGGGGAATAGTCACTGAAGCTTTCTTT. This chain connects TRBV28 to TRBJ1-1, with 8 positions matching TRBD1. Germline values: CDR1 MDHEN, CDR2 SYDVKM. V gave up 7 bases and J gave up 4 bases; unmatched junction bases: 11. The CDR3 covers 15 residues. Full variable domain (missing parts from reference TRBV28 and TRBJ1-1): DVKVTQSSRYLVKRTGEKVFLECVQDMDHENMFWYRQDPGLGLRLIYFSYDVKMKEKGDIPEGYSVSREKKERFSLILESASTNQTSMYLCASIHRGGIVTEAFFGQGTRLTVV.

J is TRBJ1-5 and V is TRBV20-1; D is ambiguous. Germline V gene sequence: CDR1 DFQATT, CDR2 SNEGSKA (reference sequence). This CDR3 spans 11 amino acids. V was clipped by 6 bases and J by 7 bases, with 10 bases between them. CDR3 DNA: TGCAGTGCCGGAGGGAAACAGCCCCAGCATTTT. This codes for CSAGGKQPQHF.

The rearrangement links TRBV6-5 to TRBJ2-7, with TRBD2 identical over 8 bases. This CDR3 region has 15 residues. V was pared by 2 bases and J by 0 bases, with 3 bases of the junction left unmatched. Germline V lookup: CDR1 MNHEY, CDR2 SVGAGI. The CDR3, as DNA: TGTGCCAGCAGTTACGCCGGGAGGGCCTCCTACGAGCAGTACTTC. Encoded protein: CASSYAGRASYEQYF.

V is TRBV28 and J is TRBJ1-2; D remains ambiguous. V was trimmed by 3 bases and J by 5 bases, leaving 10 bases between them. The CDR3 runs 13 residues. Germline values: CDR1 MDHEN, CDR2 SYDVKM. For the CDR3, the DNA is TGTGCCAGCAGTTTGGCGAGGAGGTATGGCTACACCTTC. It is translated as CASSLARRYGYTF.

J is TRBJ2-1 and V is TRBV19; D might be TRBD2 (5 bases). V lost 6 bases to trimming and J lost 0 bases, with 15 bases between them. Per germline, CDR1 LNHDA and CDR2 SQIVND (reference sequence). The CDR3 length is 16 residues. The CDR3: CASRQRGLSSYNEQFF. CDR3 DNA: TGTGCCAGTAGACAACGAGGGCTGAGCTCCTACAATGAGCAGTTCTTC. The full variable domain, in which reference TRBV19 and TRBJ2-1 provide the parts outside the CDR3, is DGGITQSPKYLFRKEGQNVTLSCEQNLNHDAMYWYRQDPGQGLRLIYYSQIVNDFQKGDIAEGYSVSREKKESFPLTVTSAQKNPTAFYLCASRQRGLSSYNEQFFGPGTRLTVL.

J is TRBJ2-2 and V is TRBV2, with D unclear. The CDR3 is made up of 13 amino acids. The germline CDR1 and CDR2 sequences are SNHLY and FYNNEI. V lost 8 bases, J lost 2 bases, and 9 bases lay in between. CDR3 coding DNA: TGTGCCAGCCGCGGTCCCAACACCGGGGAGCTGTTTTTT. It is translated as CASRGPNTGELFF.

The rearrangement uses TRBV10-2 and TRBJ1-2; 9 bases are shared with TRBD1. Per germline, CDR1 WSHSY and CDR2 SAAADI. This CDR3 comprises 16 residues. V lost 2 bases, J lost 6 bases, and 10 bases stayed unmatched. The DNA of the CDR3 is TGCGCCAGCAGTGAGAAAGGGACAGGGAAGAAGGATGGCTACACCTTC. Amino acids: CASSEKGTGKKDGYTF.

CDR3 DNA: TGTGCCAGCAGTTTAGCTTTAGCGGGCACAGATACGCAGTATTTT. It translates to CASSLALAGTDTQYF. The genes are TRBV28 and TRBJ2-3; D may be TRBD2 (6 bases). The V end lost 2 bases, the J end lost 1 base, and 10 bases lay between the germline ends. CDR3 size: 15 residues. CDR1 is MDHEN and CDR2 is SYDVKM in the germline V gene.

The chain joins TRBV13 to TRBJ2-3; 12 nucleotides match TRBD2. CDR3 size: 21 residues. Trimming took 5 bases from V and 4 from J; bases not matched to a gene: 22. Germline V gives CDR1 PRHDT, CDR2 FYEKMQ (reference sequence). The CDR3 DNA follows: TGTGCCAGCAGCCCCCGGCCCGTGACTAGCGGGAGAATATACCCCCCAGATACGCAGTATTTT. This encodes CASSPRPVTSGRIYPPDTQYF.

This chain links TRBV10-3 with TRBJ2-2, with TRBD2 as a possible D gene (7 bases). The CDR3 has 13 amino acids. The germline CDR1 and CDR2 sequences are ENHRY and SYGVKD. Trimming cost V 7 bases and J 7 bases, with 13 bases left between them. The CDR3 sequence: CAITGGVGGELFF. The CDR3 region has the DNA TGTGCCATCACGGGGGGCGTGGGCGGGGAGCTGTTTTTT.

V gene TRBV4-3 combines with J gene TRBJ1-4; D may be TRBD1 (6 bases). Germline V gene lookup returns CDR1 LGHNA and CDR2 YSLEER. Trimming removed 3 bases at V and 0 bases at J, with 23 bases between. The CDR3 has 20 amino acids. CDR3 nucleotides: TGCGCCAGCAGCCACCTCCGGGACACCAAATCGGACTCAACTAATGAAAAACTGTTTTTT. It translates to CASSHLRDTKSDSTNEKLFF.

V is TRBV5-8 and J is TRBJ2-5; possible D gene TRBD1, 6 bases. Germline lookup yields CDR1 SGHTS and CDR2 YDEGEE. CDR3 length: 16 amino acids. Trimming pared 4 bases from V and 0 bases from J, leaving 16 bases between. The CDR3 is CASSTRWGQYQETQYF. CDR3 DNA sequence: TGTGCCAGCAGCACCCGATGGGGACAATACCAAGAGACCCAGTACTTC.

The rearrangement links TRBV18 to TRBJ2-3, with a possible D match to TRBD2 (5 bases). Germline assignment: CDR1 KGHSH and CDR2 LQKENI. V was clipped by 3 bases and J by 0 bases, with 22 bases between them. This CDR3 contains 19 residues. The chain's CDR3 is CASSPISSARGPSTDTQYF. The CDR3 DNA reads as TGTGCCAGCTCACCGATTAGCTCGGCCCGGGGTCCTAGCACAGATACGCAGTATTTT.

The chain is built from TRBV15 and TRBJ2-7; possibly TRBD2 for D (6 bases). Trimming removed 1 base at V and 1 base at J, with 8 bases between. Germline V gives CDR1 LNHNV, CDR2 YYDKDF (reference sequence). The CDR3 totals 14 residues. Here the CDR3 reads CATSRGDLSYEQYF. The CDR3 DNA follows: TGTGCCACCAGCAGAGGGGACTTATCCTACGAGCAGTACTTC.

The chain uses TRBV15 and TRBJ2-4; 9 bases match TRBD1. After removal of 5 bases from V and 9 bases from J, the junction contained 8 bases not matched to a gene. This CDR3 contains 14 residues. Germline V gene sequence: CDR1 LNHNV, CDR2 YYDKDF (reference sequence). The CDR3 coding sequence is TGTGCCACCAGCGGGCGGGACAGGGATAGCATTCAGTACTTC. Protein product: CATSGRDRDSIQYF.

This clone appeared a single time. The chain combines TRBV28 with TRBJ1-5; weak D call: TRBD1 (6 bases). Looked up from germline, CDR1 is MDHEN and CDR2 is SYDVKM. CDR3 length: 17 residues. V was cut by 6 bases and J by 5 bases, with 23 bases left in between. The CDR3 DNA reads TGTGCCAGCAGCCAATGGGGCGGGGAAGGGGGATATCAGCCCCAGCATTTT. Its protein is CASSQWGGEGGYQPQHF.